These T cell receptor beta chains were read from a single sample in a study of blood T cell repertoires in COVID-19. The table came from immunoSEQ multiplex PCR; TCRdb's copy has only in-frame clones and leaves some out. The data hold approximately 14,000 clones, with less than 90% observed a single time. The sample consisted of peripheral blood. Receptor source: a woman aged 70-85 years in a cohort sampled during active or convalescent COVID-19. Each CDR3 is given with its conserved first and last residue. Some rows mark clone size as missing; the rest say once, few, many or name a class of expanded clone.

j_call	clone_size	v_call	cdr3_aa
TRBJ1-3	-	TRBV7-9	CASSLGGAGNTIYF
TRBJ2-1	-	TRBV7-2	CASSLERGSINEQFF
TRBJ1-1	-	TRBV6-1	CASSETPSGQGARTEAFF
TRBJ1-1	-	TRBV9	CASSAQGADTEAFF
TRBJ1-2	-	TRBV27	CASSLQTGAGGNKGYTF
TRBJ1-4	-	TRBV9	CASSVEEGRREKLFF
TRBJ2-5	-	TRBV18	CASSQTPTSRRETQYF
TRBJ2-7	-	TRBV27	CASSLMLAGSYEQYF
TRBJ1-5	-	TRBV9	CASSVGGAGQPQHF
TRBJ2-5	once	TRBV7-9	CASSPRTAKETQYF
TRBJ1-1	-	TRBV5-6	CASSFGTGGRTEAFF
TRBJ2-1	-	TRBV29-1	CSVGGQNEQFF
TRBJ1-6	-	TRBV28	CASSLELQGYNSPLHF
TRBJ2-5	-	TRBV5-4	CASSLTSGGWETQYF
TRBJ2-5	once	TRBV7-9	CASSFIGQYQETQYF
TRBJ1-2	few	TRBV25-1	CASSASHLDRYTF
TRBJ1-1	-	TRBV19	CASSLWDRDTEAFF
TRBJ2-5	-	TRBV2	CASSDLGGDQETQYF
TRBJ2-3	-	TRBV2	CASTGQGRDTQYF
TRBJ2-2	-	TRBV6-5	CASSQLDTGELFF
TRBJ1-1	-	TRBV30	CAWNNQGARNTEAFF
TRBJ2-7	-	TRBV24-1	CATSDRAGGRDEQYF
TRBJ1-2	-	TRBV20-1	CSPYSNYGYTF
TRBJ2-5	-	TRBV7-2	CASSRDYQETQYF
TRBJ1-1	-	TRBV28	CASTSVPREAFF
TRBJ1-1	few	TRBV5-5	CASSSWTGGEAFF
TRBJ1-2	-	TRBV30	CAVGQGNGYTF
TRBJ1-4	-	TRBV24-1	CATSDAGTGREKLFF
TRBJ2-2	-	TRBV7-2	CASSPRLAGGYTGELFF
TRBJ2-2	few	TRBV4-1	CASSHPGLAGGLDTGELFF
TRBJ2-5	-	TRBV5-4	CASSSRGGALQTQYF
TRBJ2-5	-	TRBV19	CASSPRTGQETQYF
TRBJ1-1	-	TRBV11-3	CASSLSGMNTEAFF
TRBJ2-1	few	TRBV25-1	CASRGQGVRNEQFF
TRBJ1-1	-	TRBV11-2	CASSPRGGWTEAFF
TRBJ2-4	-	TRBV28	CASSLTGLAKNIQYF
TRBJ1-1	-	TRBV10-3	CAISEGWRNTEAFF
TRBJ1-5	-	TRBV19	CASISQGGDYSNQPQHF
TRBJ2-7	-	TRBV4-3	CASSQDAGLREQYF
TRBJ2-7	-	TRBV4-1	CASSRAIMETHEQYF
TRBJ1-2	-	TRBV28	CASRRTGGYGYTF
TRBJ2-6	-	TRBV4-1	CASSQASDTAGANVLTF
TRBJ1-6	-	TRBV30	CAWAREWNSPLHF
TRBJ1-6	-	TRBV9	CASRRGTGSPLHF
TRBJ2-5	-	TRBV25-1	CASSRGGTETQYF
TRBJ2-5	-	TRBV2	CASRVWEDQYF